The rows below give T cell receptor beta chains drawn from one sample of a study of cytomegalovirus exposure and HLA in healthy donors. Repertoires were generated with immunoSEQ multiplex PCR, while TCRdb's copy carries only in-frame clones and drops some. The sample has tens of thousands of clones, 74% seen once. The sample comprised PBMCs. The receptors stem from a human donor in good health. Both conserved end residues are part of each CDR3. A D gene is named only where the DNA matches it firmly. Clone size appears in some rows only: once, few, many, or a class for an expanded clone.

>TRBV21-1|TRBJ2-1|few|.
CASSMPGQGEKEQFF
TGTGCCAGCAGCATGCCGGGACAGGGTGAAAAGGAGCAGTTCTTC
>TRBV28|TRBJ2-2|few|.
CASMGGLYTGELFF
TGTGCCAGCATGGGGGGTCTGTACACCGGGGAGCTGTTTTTT
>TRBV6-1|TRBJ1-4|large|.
CASSEAGGNEKLFF
TGTGCCAGCAGTGAAGCGGGAGGGAATGAAAAACTGTTTTTT
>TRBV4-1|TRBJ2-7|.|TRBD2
CASSQDNFGRAYEQYF
TGCGCCAGCAGCCAAGATAACTTCGGGAGGGCCTACGAGCAGTACTTC
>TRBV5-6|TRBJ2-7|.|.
CASSFLTGNPYEQYF
TGTGCCAGCAGCTTCCTTACAGGGAACCCCTACGAGCAGTACTTC
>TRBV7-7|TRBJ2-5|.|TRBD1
CASSLAPAKTGGPETQYF
TGTGCCAGCAGCTTAGCGCCGGCAAAGACAGGGGGCCCGGAGACCCAGTACTTC
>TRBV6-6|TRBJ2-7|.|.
CASSLRDWLWEQYF
TGTGCCAGCAGTCTCCGGGACTGGCTCTGGGAGCAGTACTTC
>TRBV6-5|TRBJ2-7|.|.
CASSFRVFYEQYF
TGTGCCAGCAGTTTCAGGGTGTTCTACGAGCAGTACTTC
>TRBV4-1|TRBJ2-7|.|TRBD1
CASSQGTGTYEQYF
TGCGCCAGCAGCCAAGGGACAGGAACCTACGAGCAGTACTTC
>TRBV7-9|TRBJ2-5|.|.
CASSMSGGETQYF
TGTGCCAGCAGTATGTCTGGGGGGGAGACCCAGTACTTC
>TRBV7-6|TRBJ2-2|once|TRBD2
CASSISGGSNTGELFF
TGTGCCAGCAGCATTAGCGGGGGTTCCAACACCGGGGAGCTGTTTTTT
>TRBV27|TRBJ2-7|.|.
CASRAQVSYEQYF
TGTGCCAGCAGGGCACAGGTTTCCTACGAGCAGTACTTC
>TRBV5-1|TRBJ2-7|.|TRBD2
CASSFGLAVSGLSYEQYF
TGCGCCAGCAGCTTCGGACTAGCGGTTTCAGGTCTCTCCTACGAGCAGTACTTC
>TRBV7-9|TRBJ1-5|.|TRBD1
CASSPGQGADQPQHF
TGTGCCAGCAGCCCGGGACAGGGGGCGGATCAGCCCCAGCATTTT
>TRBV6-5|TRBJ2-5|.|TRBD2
CASSQGLGREETQYF
TGTGCCAGCAGCCAGGGACTAGGGAGGGAGGAGACCCAGTACTTC
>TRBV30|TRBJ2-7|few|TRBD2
CAWSPPTGGEQYF
TGTGCCTGGAGTCCTCCGACGGGAGGCGAGCAGTACTTC
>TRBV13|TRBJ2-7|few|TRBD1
CASSFRDPGTGIYEQYF
TGTGCCAGCAGCTTTAGGGACCCCGGGACAGGGATCTACGAACAGTACTTC
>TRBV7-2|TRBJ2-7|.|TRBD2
CASSFTASGRLYEQYF
TGTGCCAGCAGCTTTACGGCTAGCGGGAGGCTTTACGAGCAGTACTTC
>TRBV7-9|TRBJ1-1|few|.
CASSFRTDMNTEAFF
TGTGCCAGCAGCTTTCGGACTGATATGAACACTGAAGCTTTCTTT
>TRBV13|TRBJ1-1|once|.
CASSLAGGVNTEAFF
TGTGCCAGCAGCTTAGCGGGAGGGGTGAACACTGAAGCTTTCTTT
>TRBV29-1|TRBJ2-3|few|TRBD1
CSVARGQTDTQYF
TGCAGCGTTGCCAGGGGGCAAACAGATACGCAGTATTTT
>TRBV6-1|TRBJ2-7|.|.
CASSGLPTILTYEQYF
TGTGCCAGCAGTGGACTACCGACTATCCTCACCTACGAGCAGTACTTC
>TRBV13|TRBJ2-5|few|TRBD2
CASSWTSDLETQYF
TGTGCCAGCAGCTGGACTAGCGATCTGGAGACCCAGTACTTC
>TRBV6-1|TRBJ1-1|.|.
CASSGGALTEAFF
TGTGCCAGCAGTGGGGGAGCATTGACTGAAGCTTTCTTT
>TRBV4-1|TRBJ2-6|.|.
CASSQPTQGSGANVLTF
TGCGCCAGCAGCCAACCCACACAGGGTTCTGGGGCCAACGTCCTGACTTTC
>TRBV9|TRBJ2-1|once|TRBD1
CASSVTGTGTYNEQFF
TGTGCCAGCAGCGTCACCGGGACAGGGACATACAATGAGCAGTTCTTC
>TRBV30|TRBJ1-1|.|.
CAWSVRAEAFF
TGTGCCTGGAGTGTACGAGCTGAAGCTTTCTTT